The TCR beta chain under discussion was sequenced for a study of cytomegalovirus exposure and HLA in healthy donors. Regarding the study as a whole: An Asian-associated ancestry cluster reportedly showed fewer N-insertions than the approximately 630-donor mean in a later analysis. For presence/absence analyses, sequencing depth was assumed to be roughly uniform across donors. It has been reported that TCR beta sequences accurately predicted the HLA-A and HLA-B alleles of most subjects.

The CDR3 is made up of 16 amino acids. Germline loops: CDR1 ENHRY, CDR2 SYGVKD. V gave up 3 bases and J gave up 3 bases; unmatched junction bases: 5. The PCR had 60 Vbeta and 13 Jbeta primers. Sequencing was performed with immunoSEQ multiplex PCR; in TCRdb, only in-frame clones are kept and a portion is missing. The sample has more than 110,000 clones; less than 85% are singletons. There are a few counts of this clone. What it binds is unknown. The V call is TRBV10-3, the J call TRBJ2-6; 7 bases map to TRBD1. Sequences were obtained from PBMCs. This TCR derives from a man aged 35 to 55 in good health and CMV-seropositive. The CDR3 coding sequence is TGTGCCATCAGTGATCCTACAGGGGATGGGGCCAACGTCCTGACTTTC. It codes for CAISDPTGDGANVLTF.